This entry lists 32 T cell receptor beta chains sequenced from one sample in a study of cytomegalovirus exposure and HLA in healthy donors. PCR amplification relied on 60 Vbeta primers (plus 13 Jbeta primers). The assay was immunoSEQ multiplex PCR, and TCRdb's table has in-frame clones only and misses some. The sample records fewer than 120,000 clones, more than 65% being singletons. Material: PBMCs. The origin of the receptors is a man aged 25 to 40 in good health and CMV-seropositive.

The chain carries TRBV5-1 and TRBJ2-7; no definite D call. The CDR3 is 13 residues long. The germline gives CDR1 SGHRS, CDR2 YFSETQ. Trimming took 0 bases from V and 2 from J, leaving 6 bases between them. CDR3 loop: CASSLEPTYEQYF. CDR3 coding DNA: TGCGCCAGCAGCTTGGAGCCCACCTACGAGCAGTACTTC. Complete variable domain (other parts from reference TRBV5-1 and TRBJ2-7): KAGVTQTPRYLIKTRGQQVTLSCSPISGHRSVSWYQQTPGQGLQFLFEYFSETQRNKGNFPGRFSGRQFSNSRSEMNVSTLELGDSALYLCASSLEPTYEQYFGPGTRLTVT.

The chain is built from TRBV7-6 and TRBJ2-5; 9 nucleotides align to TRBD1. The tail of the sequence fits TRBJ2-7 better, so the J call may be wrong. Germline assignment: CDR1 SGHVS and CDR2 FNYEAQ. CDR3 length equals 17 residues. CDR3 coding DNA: TGTGCCAGCAGCTTAGAAGTACCCGGGACAGGGTCCTACGAGCAGTACTTC. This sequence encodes CASSLEVPGTGSYEQYF.

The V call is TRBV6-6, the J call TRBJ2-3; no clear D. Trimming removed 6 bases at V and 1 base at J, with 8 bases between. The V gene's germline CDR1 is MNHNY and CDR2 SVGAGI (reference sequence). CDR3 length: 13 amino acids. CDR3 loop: CASRGPGTDTQYF. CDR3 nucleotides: TGTGCCAGCAGGGGCCCGGGCACAGATACGCAGTATTTT.

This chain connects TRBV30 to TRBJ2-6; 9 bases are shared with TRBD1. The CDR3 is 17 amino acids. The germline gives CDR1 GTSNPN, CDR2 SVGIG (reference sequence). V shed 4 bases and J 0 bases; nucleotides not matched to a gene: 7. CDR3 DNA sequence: TGTGCCTGGACCTGGGACAGGGTACGCTCTGGGGCCAACGTCCTGACTTTC. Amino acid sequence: CAWTWDRVRSGANVLTF.

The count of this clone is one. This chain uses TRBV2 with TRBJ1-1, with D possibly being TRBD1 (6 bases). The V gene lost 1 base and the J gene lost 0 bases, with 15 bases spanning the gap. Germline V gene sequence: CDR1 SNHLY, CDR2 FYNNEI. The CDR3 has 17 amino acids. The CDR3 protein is CASSEGEGTRMNTEAFF. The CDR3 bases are TGTGCCAGCAGTGAAGGGGAAGGGACACGGATGAACACTGAAGCTTTCTTT.

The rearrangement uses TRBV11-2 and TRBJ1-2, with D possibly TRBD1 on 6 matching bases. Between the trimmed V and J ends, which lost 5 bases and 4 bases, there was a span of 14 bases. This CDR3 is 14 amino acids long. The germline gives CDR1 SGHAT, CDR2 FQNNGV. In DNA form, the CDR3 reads TGTGCCAGCAGCGAACAGGGTCGTGGCTATGGCTACACCTTC. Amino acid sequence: CASSEQGRGYGYTF. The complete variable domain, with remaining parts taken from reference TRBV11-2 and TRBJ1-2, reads EAGVAQSPRYKIIEKRQSVAFWCNPISGHATLYWYQQILGQGPKLLIQFQNNGVVDDSQLPKDRFSAERLKGVDSTLKIQPAKLEDSAVYLCASSEQGRGYGYTFGSGTRLTVV.

The CDR3 DNA reads as TGTGCCAGCAGGGGCCTGAGTGGGCTCACCTTC. Amino acids: CASRGLSGLTF. The chain combines TRBV6-1 with TRBJ1-2; D is unresolved. The CDR3 is 11 amino acids. Germline CDR1 is MNHNS and CDR2 is SASEGT. Between the trimmed V and J ends, which lost 6 bases and 13 bases, there was a span of 15 bases.

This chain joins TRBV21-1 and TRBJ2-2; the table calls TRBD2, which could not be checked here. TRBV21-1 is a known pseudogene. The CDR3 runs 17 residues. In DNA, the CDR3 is TGTGCCAGCAACCCTGTGAGGCGCCGTAAGAACACCGGGGAGCTGTTTTTT. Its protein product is CASNPVRRRKNTGELFF.

The CDR3 spells CASSLERYEQFF. CDR3 in DNA: TGTGCCAGCAGCTTAGAGAGGTATGAGCAGTTCTTC. The chain combines TRBV7-8 with TRBJ2-1; no clear D gene. V was clipped by 1 base and J by 8 bases, with 6 bases between them. The CDR3 loop spans 12 amino acids. Looked up from germline, CDR1 is SGHVS and CDR2 is FQNEAQ.

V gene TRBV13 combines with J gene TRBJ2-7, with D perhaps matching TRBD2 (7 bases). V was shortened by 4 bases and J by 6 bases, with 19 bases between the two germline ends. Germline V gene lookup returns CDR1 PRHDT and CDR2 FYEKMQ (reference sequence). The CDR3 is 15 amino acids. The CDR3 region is CASSSEGGLGREQYF. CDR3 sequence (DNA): TGTGCCAGCAGCTCTGAGGGGGGGCTGGGGCGCGAGCAGTACTTC. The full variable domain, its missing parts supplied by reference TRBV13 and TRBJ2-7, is AAGVIQSPRHLIKEKRETATLKCYPIPRHDTVYWYQQGPGQDPQFLISFYEKMQSDKGSIPDRFSAQQFSDYHSELNMSSLELGDSALYFCASSSEGGLGREQYFGPGTRLTVT.

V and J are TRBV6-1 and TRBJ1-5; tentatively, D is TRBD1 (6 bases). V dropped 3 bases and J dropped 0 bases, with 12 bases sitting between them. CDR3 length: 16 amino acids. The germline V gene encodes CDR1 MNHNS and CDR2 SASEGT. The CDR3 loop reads CASSDSPGDSNQPQHF. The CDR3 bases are TGTGCCAGCAGTGACAGTCCAGGGGATAGCAATCAGCCCCAGCATTTT.

The chain's CDR3 is CSVSGTGLNYGYTF. The CDR3 nucleotides read TGCAGCGTTTCCGGGACAGGCCTTAACTATGGCTACACCTTC. The chain employs TRBV29-1 and TRBJ1-2; 8 bases are a match to TRBD1. Trimming cost V 5 bases and J 1 base; bases outside gene matches: 6. Germline values: CDR1 SQVTM, CDR2 ANQGSEA. CDR3 length equals 14 residues.

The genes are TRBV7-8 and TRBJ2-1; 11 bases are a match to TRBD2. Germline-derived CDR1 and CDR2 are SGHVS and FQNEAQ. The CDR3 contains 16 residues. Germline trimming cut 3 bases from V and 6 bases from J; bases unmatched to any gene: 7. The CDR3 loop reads CASSLGTSGGRNEQFF. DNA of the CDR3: TGTGCCAGCAGCTTGGGAACTAGCGGGGGACGCAATGAGCAGTTCTTC.

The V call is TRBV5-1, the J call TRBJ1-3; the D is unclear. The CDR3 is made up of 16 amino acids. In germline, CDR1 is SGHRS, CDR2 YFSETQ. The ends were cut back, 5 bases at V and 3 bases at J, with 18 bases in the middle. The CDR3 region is CASSSTPFGGGNTIYF. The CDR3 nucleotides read TGCGCCAGCAGTTCCACCCCTTTCGGCGGTGGAAACACCATATATTTT.

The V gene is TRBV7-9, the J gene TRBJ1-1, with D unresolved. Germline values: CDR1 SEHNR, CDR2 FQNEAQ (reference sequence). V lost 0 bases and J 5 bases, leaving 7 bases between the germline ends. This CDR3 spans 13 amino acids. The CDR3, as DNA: TGTGCCAGCAGCTTAGCCGAGGGAACTGAAGCTTTCTTT. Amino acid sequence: CASSLAEGTEAFF.

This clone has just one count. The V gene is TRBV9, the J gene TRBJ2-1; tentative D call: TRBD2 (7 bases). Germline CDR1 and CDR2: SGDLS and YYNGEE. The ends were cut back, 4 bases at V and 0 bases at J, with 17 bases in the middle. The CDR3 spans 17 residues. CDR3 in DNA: TGTGCCAGCAGCCTACTTTCGGGGGGCAGCTCCTACAATGAGCAGTTCTTC. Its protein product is CASSLLSGGSSYNEQFF. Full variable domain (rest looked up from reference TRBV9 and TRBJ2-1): DSGVTQTPKHLITATGQRVTLRCSPRSGDLSVYWYQQSLDQGLQFLIQYYNGEERAKGNILERFSAQQFPDLHSELNLSSLELGDSALYFCASSLLSGGSSYNEQFFGPGTRLTVL.

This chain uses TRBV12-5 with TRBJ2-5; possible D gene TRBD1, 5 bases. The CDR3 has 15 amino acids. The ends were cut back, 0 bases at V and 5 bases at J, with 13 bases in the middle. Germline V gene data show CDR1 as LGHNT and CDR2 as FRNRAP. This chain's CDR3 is CASGLVVRARETQYF. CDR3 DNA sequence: TGTGCTAGTGGTTTGGTAGTCAGGGCACGGGAGACCCAGTACTTC.

The CDR3 loop is CASSLQTGDFDEQYF. CDR3 nucleotide sequence: TGCGCCAGCAGCCTACAGACAGGGGATTTCGACGAGCAGTACTTC. This sequence joins TRBV4-1 and TRBJ2-7, with 8 bases that match TRBD1. The length of the CDR3 is 15 residues. Per the germline V gene, CDR1 is MGHRA and CDR2 is YSYEKL. Germline trimming cut 4 bases from V and 5 bases from J; bases unmatched to any gene: 10.

Here the CDR3 DNA reads TGTGCCAGCAGCTACCCTATCCCCAATGAGCAGTTCTTC. Encoded protein: CASSYPIPNEQFF. The chain carries TRBV13 and TRBJ2-1; D gene ambiguous. Germline loops: CDR1 PRHDT, CDR2 FYEKMQ (reference sequence). The CDR3 has 13 residues. V lost 4 bases and J lost 6, with 10 bases in between.

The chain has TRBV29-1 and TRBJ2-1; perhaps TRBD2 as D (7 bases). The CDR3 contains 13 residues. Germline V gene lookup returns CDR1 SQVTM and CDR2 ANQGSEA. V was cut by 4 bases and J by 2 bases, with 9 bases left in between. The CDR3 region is CSVAGGPYNEQFF. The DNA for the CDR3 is TGCAGCGTTGCGGGGGGCCCCTACAATGAGCAGTTCTTC.

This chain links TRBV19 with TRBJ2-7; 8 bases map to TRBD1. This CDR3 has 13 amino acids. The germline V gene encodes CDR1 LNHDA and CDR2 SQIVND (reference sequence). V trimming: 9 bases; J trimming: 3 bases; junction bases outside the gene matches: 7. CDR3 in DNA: TGTGCCAGCTCGACAGGGGAGATCTACGAGCAGTACTTC. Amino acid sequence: CASSTGEIYEQYF. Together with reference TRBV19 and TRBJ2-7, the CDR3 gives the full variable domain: DGGITQSPKYLFRKEGQNVTLSCEQNLNHDAMYWYRQDPGQGLRLIYYSQIVNDFQKGDIAEGYSVSREKKESFPLTVTSAQKNPTAFYLCASSTGEIYEQYFGPGTRLTVT.

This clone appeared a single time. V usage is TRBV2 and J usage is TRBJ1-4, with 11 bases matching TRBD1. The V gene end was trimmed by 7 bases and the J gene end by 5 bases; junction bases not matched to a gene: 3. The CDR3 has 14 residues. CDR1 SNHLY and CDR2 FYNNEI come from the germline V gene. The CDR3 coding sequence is TGTGCCAGCAAAAGGGACAGGGGGAATGAAAAACTGTTTTTT. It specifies CASKRDRGNEKLFF. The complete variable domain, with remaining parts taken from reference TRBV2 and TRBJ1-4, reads EPEVTQTPSHQVTQMGQEVILRCVPISNHLYFYWYRQILGQKVEFLVSFYNNEISEKSEIFDDQFSVERPDGSNFTLKIRSTKLEDSAMYFCASKRDRGNEKLFFGSGTQLSVL.

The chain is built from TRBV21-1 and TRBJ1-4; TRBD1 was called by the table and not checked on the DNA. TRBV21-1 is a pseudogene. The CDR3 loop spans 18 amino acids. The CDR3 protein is CASSPAGTGVGTNEKLFF. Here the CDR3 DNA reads TGTGCCAGCAGCCCGGCGGGGACAGGGGTCGGAACTAATGAAAAACTGTTTTTT.

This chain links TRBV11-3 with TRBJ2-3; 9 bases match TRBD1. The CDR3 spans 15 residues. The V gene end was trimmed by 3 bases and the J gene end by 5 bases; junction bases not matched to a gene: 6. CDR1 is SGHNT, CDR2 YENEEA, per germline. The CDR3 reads CASSFNRGRQDTQYF. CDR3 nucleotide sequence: TGTGCCAGCAGCTTCAACAGGGGGCGGCAAGATACGCAGTATTTT. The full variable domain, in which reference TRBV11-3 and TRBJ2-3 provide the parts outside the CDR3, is EAGVVQSPRYKIIEKKQPVAFWCNPISGHNTLYWYLQNLGQGPELLIRYENEEAVDDSQLPKDRFSAERLKGVDSTLKIQPAELGDSAVYLCASSFNRGRQDTQYFGPGTRLTVL.

The CDR3, as DNA: TGTGCCAGCAGCGTAGCGGCAGGGGGCGCGTACACTGAAGCTTTCTTT. Protein product: CASSVAAGGAYTEAFF. This chain connects TRBV9 to TRBJ1-1; 8 bases are a match to TRBD1. There are 16 residues in the CDR3. The germline gives CDR1 SGDLS, CDR2 YYNGEE. V lost 0 bases and J lost 3; bases outside the gene matches: 7.

This chain's CDR3 is CASKSAGEETQYF. In DNA, the CDR3 is TGTGCCAGCAAATCGGCGGGGGAAGAGACCCAGTACTTC. The gene calls are TRBV6-5 and TRBJ2-5; 7 bases are shared with TRBD2. The trim removed 7 bases at V and 3 bases at J, leaving 5 bases unmatched. In germline, CDR1 is MNHEY, CDR2 SVGAGI. The CDR3 length is 13 residues.

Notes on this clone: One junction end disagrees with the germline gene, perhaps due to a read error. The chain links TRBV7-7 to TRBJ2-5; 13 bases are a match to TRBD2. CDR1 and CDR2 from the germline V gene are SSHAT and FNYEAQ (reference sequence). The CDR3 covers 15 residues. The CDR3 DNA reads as TGTGCTAGCAGCTTAGGACTAGCGGGGGAAGAGACCCAGTACTTC. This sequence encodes CASSLGLAGEETQYF.

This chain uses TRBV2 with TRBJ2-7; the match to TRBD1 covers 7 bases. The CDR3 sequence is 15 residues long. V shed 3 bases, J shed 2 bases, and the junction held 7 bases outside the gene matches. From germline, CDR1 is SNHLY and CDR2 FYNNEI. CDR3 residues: CASSEGQSITYEQYF. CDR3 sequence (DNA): TGTGCCAGCAGTGAGGGACAGAGTATTACCTACGAGCAGTACTTC.

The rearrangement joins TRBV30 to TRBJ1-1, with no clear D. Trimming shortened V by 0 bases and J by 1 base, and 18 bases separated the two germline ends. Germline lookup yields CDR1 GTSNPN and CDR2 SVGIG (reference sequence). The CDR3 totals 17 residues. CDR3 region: CAWSVLFYEVQNTEAFF. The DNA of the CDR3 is TGTGCCTGGAGTGTTTTATTCTACGAGGTCCAGAACACTGAAGCTTTCTTT.

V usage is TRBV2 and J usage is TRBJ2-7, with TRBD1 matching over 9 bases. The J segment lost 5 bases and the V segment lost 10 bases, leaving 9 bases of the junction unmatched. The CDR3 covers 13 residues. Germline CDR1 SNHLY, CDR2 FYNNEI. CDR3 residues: CATAGTGYHEQYF. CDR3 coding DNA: TGTGCCACCGCCGGGACAGGGTACCACGAGCAGTACTTC.

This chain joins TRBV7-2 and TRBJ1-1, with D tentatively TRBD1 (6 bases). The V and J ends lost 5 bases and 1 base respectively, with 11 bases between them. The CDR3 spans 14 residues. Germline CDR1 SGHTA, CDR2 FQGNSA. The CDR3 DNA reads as TGTGCCAGCAGCCCGGGACACTCGAACACTGAAGCTTTCTTT. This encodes CASSPGHSNTEAFF. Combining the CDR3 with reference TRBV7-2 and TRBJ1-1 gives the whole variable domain GAGVSQSPSNKVTEKGKDVELRCDPISGHTALYWYRQSLGQGLEFLIYFQGNSAPDKSGLPSDRFSAERTGGSVSTLTIQRTQQEDSAVYLCASSPGHSNTEAFFGQGTRLTVV.

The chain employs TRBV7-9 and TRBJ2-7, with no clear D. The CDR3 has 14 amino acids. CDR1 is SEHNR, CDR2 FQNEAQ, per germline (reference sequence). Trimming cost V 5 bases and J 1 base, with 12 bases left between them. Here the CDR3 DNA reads TGTGCCAGCAGCCCCCCTACCGATTCCTACGAGCAGTACTTC. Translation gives CASSPPTDSYEQYF.